A single sample gave rise to the 27 T cell receptor beta chains below, sequenced in a study of molecular identifiers for immune sequencing clone quantification. TCRdb itself ran the PCR reads through MiXCR, one entry per CDR3 protein. The table shows about 97,000 distinct CDR3 sequences, with roughly 24% occurring only once. Sequencing was performed on naive CD8+ T cells from blood, with Jurkat cell RNA spiked in. The subset: FACS-sorted CD8+CD4-CCR7+CD45RA+ naive T cells. The receptors here all came from a human donor in good health. Some libraries in this study had Jurkat cell RNA spiked in.

This clonotype has a single count. A much larger clone differs by one base, so this may be a read error. CDR3 sequence reads: CVSSLVVDTEAFF. The CDR3 DNA is TGTGTCAGCAGTTTGGTAGTTGACACTGAAGCTTTCTTT. The chain combines TRBV12-3 or TRBV12-4 with TRBJ1-1; D not certain. The CDR3 consists of 13 residues.

To note about this clonotype: A clone one base away is much larger, so this may be a read error. V gene TRBV5-1 combines with J gene TRBJ2-5; D call uncertain. The CDR3 covers 13 residues. Germline CDR1 SGHRS, CDR2 YFSETQ. Between the trimmed V and J ends, which lost 5 bases and 2 bases, there was a span of 10 bases. This chain's CDR3 is CASRGIGQETQYF. CDR3 nucleotides: TGCGCCAGCAGGGGGATAGGGCAAGAGACCCAGTACTTC. The full variable domain, with the rest looked up from reference TRBV5-1 and TRBJ2-5, is KAGVTQTPRYLIKTRGQQVTLSCSPISGHRSVSWYQQTPGQGLQFLFEYFSETQRNKGNFPGRFSGRQFSNSRSEMNVSTLELGDSALYLCASRGIGQETQYFGPGTRLLVL.

This clonotype appeared once. Just one base apart from a much larger clone, this may be a read error. This sequence joins TRBV7-7 and TRBJ2-3; the D gene could be TRBD1 or TRBD2 (5 bases each). The CDR3 totals 16 residues. Between the trimmed V and J ends, which lost 4 bases and 1 base, there was a span of 15 bases. From germline, CDR1 is SSHAT and CDR2 FNYEAQ (reference sequence). The CDR3 coding sequence is TGTGCCAGCAGCTCGTTCCTAGTGGGGGGCACAGATACGCAGTATTTT. Its translation is CASSSFLVGGTDTQYF.

In the case of this clonotype: A clone one base away is much larger, so this may be a read error. This sequence joins TRBV7-9 and TRBJ2-3; 13 bases fit TRBD2. The germline gives CDR1 SEHNR, CDR2 FQNEAQ (reference sequence). The CDR3 extends over 19 amino acids. V was pared by 4 bases and J by 4 bases, with 14 bases of the junction left unmatched. CDR3 nucleotides: TGTGCCAGCAGCTGGAGAACTAGCGGGGGGGCCCTAGGATCAGATACGCAGTATTTT. Its translation is CASSWRTSGGALGSDTQYF.

This clonotype was detected a few times. This chain uses TRBV14 with TRBJ2-1; no reliable D call. The CDR3 has 15 amino acids. Per germline, CDR1 SGHDN and CDR2 FVKESK. The V end lost 4 bases, the J end lost 4 bases, and 14 bases lay between the germline ends. CDR3 sequence (DNA): TGTGCCAGCAGCCGGACGAGCTTGCCTTACAATGAGCAGTTCTTC. Amino acid sequence: CASSRTSLPYNEQFF.

In its sample, this clonotype was seen once. A much larger clone lies one base from this, so it may be a read error. This chain uses TRBV19 with TRBJ2-3; perhaps D is TRBD1 or TRBD2 (5 bases each). Germline CDR1 reads LNHDA; CDR2 reads SQIVND (reference sequence). This CDR3 region has 14 residues. V lost 8 bases to trimming and J lost 8 bases, with 20 bases between them. CDR3 sequence reads: CASQVGLSAATQYF. Written as DNA, the CDR3 is TGTGCCAGTCAGGTGGGGCTTAGCGCAGCTACGCAGTATTTT.

This clonotype was seen at least ten times. The rearrangement joins TRBV27 to TRBJ2-2; D possibly corresponds to TRBD2 (5 bases). The germline V and J ends were trimmed by 1 base and 5 bases, with 11 bases remaining between them. This CDR3 is 15 amino acids long. Germline values: CDR1 MNHEY, CDR2 SMNVEV (reference sequence). The CDR3 protein is CASSLLRERTGELFF. In nucleotides, the CDR3 is TGTGCCAGCAGTTTATTGAGGGAGAGAACCGGGGAGCTGTTTTTT.

At least ten counts were recorded for this clonotype. V gene TRBV7-9 combines with J gene TRBJ2-7; 7 bases are shared with TRBD1. V gave up 4 bases and J gave up 4 bases; unmatched junction bases: 4. The CDR3 runs 13 residues. The germline V gene encodes CDR1 SEHNR and CDR2 FQNEAQ (reference sequence). This CDR3 is CASSSTGLYEQYF. The DNA of the CDR3 is TGTGCCAGCAGCTCGACAGGGTTGTACGAGCAGTACTTC.

This clonotype has ten or more counts. The J gene is TRBJ2-3, the V gene TRBV5-6, with D perhaps TRBD1 (6 bases). Germline-derived CDR1 and CDR2 are SGHDT and YYEEEE. The CDR3 spans 17 residues. With 4 bases removed from V and 4 bases from J, the gap between germline ends came to 22 bases. This chain's CDR3 is CASSLFWAGATADTQYF. As DNA, the CDR3 is TGTGCCAGCAGCCTCTTTTGGGCAGGGGCTACTGCAGATACGCAGTATTTT.

This clonotype was seen at least ten times. This sequence joins TRBV12-3 or TRBV12-4 and TRBJ2-5; TRBD1 aligns across 8 bases. The CDR3 has 14 amino acids. V dropped 5 bases and J dropped 1; count of bases not matched to a gene: 3. The CDR3 loop is CASSPGTGQETQYF. The CDR3 DNA is TGTGCCAGCAGTCCTGGGACAGGCCAAGAGACCCAGTACTTC.

The chain uses TRBV30 and TRBJ2-1; 10 positions match TRBD1. The CDR3 has 15 residues. CDR1 is GTSNPN, CDR2 SVGIG, per germline (reference sequence). Unmatched junction bases numbered 9, after V lost 3 bases and J lost 7 bases. The chain's CDR3 is CAWRARQGAGNEQFF. The CDR3 nucleotides are TGTGCCTGGAGAGCCCGACAGGGGGCAGGGAATGAGCAGTTCTTC.

Worth noting for this clonotype: A read error is possible here, since a much larger clone lies one base away. The chain carries TRBV12-3 or TRBV12-4 and TRBJ2-2; a possible D gene is TRBD2 (5 bases). This CDR3 spans 15 amino acids. CDR3 nucleotides: TGTGCCAACAGTTTGAACGGGATGGGGTTTGAGGAGCTGTTTTTT. It translates to CANSLNGMGFEELFF.

The sample holds a few counts of this clonotype. The gene calls are TRBV27 and TRBJ2-4; D is perhaps TRBD1 (7 bases). CDR1 is MNHEY and CDR2 is SMNVEV in the germline V gene (reference sequence). The CDR3 extends over 15 amino acids. The germline V and J ends were trimmed by 3 bases and 8 bases, with 17 bases remaining between them. CDR3 nucleotide sequence: TGTGCCAGCAGTTTCTCGTCGACAGGGAGGCACATTCAGTACTTC. Translating gives CASSFSSTGRHIQYF.

This sequence joins TRBV11-2 and TRBJ2-7, with 7 bases identical to TRBD2. Germline CDR1 is SGHAT and CDR2 is FQNNGV. Trimming removed 9 bases from V and 5 bases from J; junction bases left unmatched: 10. CDR3 size: 13 residues. CDR3 coding DNA: TGTGCCAGTAGATTCGGGGGGTCCAACGAGCAGTACTTC. As protein: CASRFGGSNEQYF.

A remark on this clonotype: A much larger clonotype is one base distant, so this may be a read error. The chain recombines TRBV20-1 with TRBJ1-5; no definite D call. Germline-derived CDR1 and CDR2 are DFQATT and SNEGSKA (reference sequence). CDR3 length equals 16 residues. This chain's CDR3 is CSARDQGSVSNQLQHF. The CDR3 DNA reads TGCAGTGCTAGAGATCAAGGTTCCGTAAGCAATCAGCTCCAGCATTTT.

There are a few counts of this clonotype. In nucleotides, the CDR3 is TGTGCCAGCAGTTATAATAGAGAGGGCACCGACAAAAACATTCAGTACTTC. Its protein is CASSYNREGTDKNIQYF. The chain recombines TRBV6-2 or TRBV6-3 with TRBJ2-4; D is perhaps TRBD2 (5 bases). Per the germline V gene, CDR1 is MNHEY and CDR2 is SVGEGT. There are 17 residues in the CDR3. The V gene lost 3 bases and the J gene lost 3 bases, with 18 bases spanning the gap.

The chain employs TRBV7-9 and TRBJ1-2, with D perhaps TRBD1 (5 bases). The CDR3 extends over 15 amino acids. Germline V CDR1 and CDR2: SEHNR, FQNEAQ (reference sequence). V lost 5 bases to trimming and J lost 6 bases, with 19 bases between them. The CDR3 is CASSPLRGYGDGYTF. CDR3 in DNA: TGTGCCAGCAGCCCGTTGCGGGGCTACGGTGATGGCTACACCTTC.

The chain joins TRBV13 to TRBJ2-1, with D possibly TRBD1 on 5 matching bases. Germline V CDR1 and CDR2: PRHDT, FYEKMQ (reference sequence). The V end was cut by 5 bases, the J end by 0 bases, with 8 bases between. The CDR3 sequence is 14 residues long. In DNA, the CDR3 is TGTGCCAGCAGCCTCAGGGTCTCCTACAATGAGCAGTTCTTC. Amino acids: CASSLRVSYNEQFF.

The sample holds a few counts of this clonotype. The V call is TRBV28, the J call TRBJ2-7; 8 nucleotides agree with TRBD2. Per germline, CDR1 MDHEN and CDR2 SYDVKM. V dropped 6 bases and J dropped 6; count of bases not matched to a gene: 13. This CDR3 has 15 residues. The chain's CDR3 is CASSTLGTSPSEQYF. The CDR3 DNA sequence: TGTGCCAGCAGCACACTTGGGACTAGTCCATCCGAGCAGTACTTC.

The chain is built from TRBV20-1 and TRBJ2-2; D not certain. Germline lookup yields CDR1 DFQATT and CDR2 SNEGSKA (reference sequence). The CDR3 runs 15 residues. Trimming removed 6 bases at V and 2 bases at J, with 16 bases between. CDR3 sequence reads: CSAYPIYANTGELFF. The CDR3 coding sequence is TGCAGTGCCTACCCTATTTACGCCAACACCGGGGAGCTGTTTTTT.

This clonotype was seen ten or more times. The chain uses TRBV19 and TRBJ1-5, with unresolved D. The CDR3 extends over 14 amino acids. The V gene's germline CDR1 is LNHDA and CDR2 SQIVND (reference sequence). The V end was cut by 7 bases, the J end by 7 bases, with 17 bases between. Here the CDR3 reads CASNHGGLHQPQHF. The CDR3 DNA reads TGTGCCAGTAACCATGGTGGGTTGCACCAGCCCCAGCATTTT.

V gene TRBV7-2 combines with J gene TRBJ2-2; 8 bases are shared with TRBD1. CDR3 size: 15 residues. In germline, CDR1 is SGHTA, CDR2 FQGNSA. The V gene end was trimmed by 1 base and the J gene end by 7 bases; junction bases not matched to a gene: 5. CDR3 in DNA: TGTGCCAGCAGCTTAGTCAGGGGGCTGGGCGGGGAGCTGTTTTTT. This encodes CASSLVRGLGGELFF. The full variable domain, in which reference TRBV7-2 and TRBJ2-2 provide the parts outside the CDR3, is GAGVSQSPSNKVTEKGKDVELRCDPISGHTALYWYRQSLGQGLEFLIYFQGNSAPDKSGLPSDRFSAERTGGSVSTLTIQRTQQEDSAVYLCASSLVRGLGGELFFGEGSRLTVL.

Comment on this clonotype: This could be a read error, since a much larger clone is one nucleotide away. The chain employs TRBV4-3 and TRBJ2-1, with D tentatively TRBD1 or TRBD2 (5 bases each). The V and J ends lost 3 bases and 9 bases respectively, with 30 bases between them. This CDR3 comprises 19 residues. CDR1 is LGHNA, CDR2 YSLEER, per germline. The CDR3 here is CASSQEYSSMARERGEQFF. CDR3 in DNA: TGCGCCAGCAGCCAGGAATATTCGTCCATGGCCAGGGAGAGAGGTGAGCAGTTCTTC.

The chain links TRBV11-1 to TRBJ2-5; 7 nucleotides match TRBD1. With 2 bases clipped from V and 0 bases from J, the junction kept 3 bases outside the gene matches. The CDR3 consists of 15 residues. Per germline, CDR1 SGHAT and CDR2 FQDESV (reference sequence). The CDR3 coding sequence is TGTGCCAGCAGCTTACACAGGGGCTACCAAGAGACCCAGTACTTC. Protein product: CASSLHRGYQETQYF.

This clonotype was found many times. This rearrangement joins TRBV7-2 to TRBJ2-7; no clear D gene. Trimming stripped 5 bases from V and 3 bases from J, with 11 bases between. The CDR3 extends over 13 amino acids. Germline V gene data show CDR1 as SGHTA and CDR2 as FQGNSA. The CDR3 coding sequence is TGTGCCAGCAGCCCGTATGGAAACTACGAGCAGTACTTC. It yields the protein CASSPYGNYEQYF.

This clonotype has more than one count but fewer than ten. A much larger clonotype is one base distant, so this may be a read error. V and J are TRBV2 and TRBJ2-7; D gene unclear. Germline-derived CDR1 and CDR2 are SNHLY and FYNNEI. This CDR3 comprises 12 residues. CDR3 DNA sequence: TGTGCCAGCAGTAAAGGATCCTACGGGCAGTACTTC. Encoded protein: CASSKGSYGQYF.

As for this clonotype: Just one base apart from a much larger clone, this may be a read error. The genes are TRBV7-9 and TRBJ2-3, with 15 bases matching TRBD2. CDR1 and CDR2 (germline): SEHNR, FQNEAQ (reference sequence). The CDR3 loop spans 17 amino acids. The CDR3 DNA follows: TGTGCCAGCATCGGACTAGCGGGGGGGTCTAGCACAGGTACGCAGTATTTT. Protein: CASIGLAGGSSTGTQYF.